This T cell receptor (beta chain) comes out of a study of cytomegalovirus exposure and HLA in healthy donors. Study overall: Counted in an early data release were tens of millions of unique TCRs from HLA-typed donors.

About this clone itself: Its specificity is unknown.

Overall study results and limits: HLA alleles showed associations with some 17,000 TCR beta sequences in a later analysis, at a 0.05 false discovery rate. Associated with cytomegalovirus, according to the listing, were 150 to 200 TCR beta chains. The productive fraction for most TCR beta V segments was about 90% or about 30% in an earlier analysis.

Trimming took off 6 bases at V and 4 bases at J, with 12 bases between the two ends. The CDR3 totals 13 residues. Germline V lookup: CDR1 MNHEY, CDR2 SMNVEV (reference sequence). The PCR ran on 60 Vbeta and 13 Jbeta primers. Method: immunoSEQ multiplex PCR; TCRdb's copy keeps in-frame clones and lacks some. The data contain 150,000 to 200,000 clones, around 90% of them singletons. The source is a woman aged 18-30 years in good health and CMV-seronegative. Sequencing was done on a sample of PBMCs. The chain carries TRBV27 and TRBJ1-1; D is possibly TRBD1 (6 bases). In DNA, the CDR3 is TGTGCCAGCAGCTCAGGGGTTTCCACTGAAGCTTTCTTT. Translated, it gives CASSSGVSTEAFF.